This T cell receptor beta chain was recorded in a study of human T cells and chemical hapten exposure. Trimming took 4 bases from V and 8 from J, leaving 28 bases between them. Germline assignment: CDR1 SNHLY and CDR2 FYNNEI. This CDR3 region has 18 residues. Time point of the sample: patch test 3, about 24 weeks after DPC sensitization. Treatment defined: therapeutic diphenylcyclopropenone sensitization with weekly scalp DPC. Study conclusions and caveats: DPC sensitization produced no change in TCRs with frequency above 1 in 1000. Patch test score was positively correlated with the counts of TCRs that had expanded at PT1.

As concerns this clonotype: Its specificity is unknown.

TCRdb processed the RACE reads anew with MiXCR; each CDR3 protein has one entry. The sample includes 95,000 to 150,000 distinct CDR3 sequences, 10% to 12% of them seen just once. The chain uses TRBV2 and TRBJ2-3, with a tentative D call TRBD2 (6 bases). This clonotype originated in a woman aged 45-59 years with alopecia areata. Some clones in this sample may be carry-over from other donors' samples. The source material was whole blood, sampled in connection with sensitization to the hapten diphenylcyclopropenone (DPC). The CDR3 here is CASSALLPTGVVGGTQYF. CDR3 bases: TGTGCCAGCAGTGCACTTTTGCCTACGGGGGTAGTCGGCGGTACGCAGTATTTT.